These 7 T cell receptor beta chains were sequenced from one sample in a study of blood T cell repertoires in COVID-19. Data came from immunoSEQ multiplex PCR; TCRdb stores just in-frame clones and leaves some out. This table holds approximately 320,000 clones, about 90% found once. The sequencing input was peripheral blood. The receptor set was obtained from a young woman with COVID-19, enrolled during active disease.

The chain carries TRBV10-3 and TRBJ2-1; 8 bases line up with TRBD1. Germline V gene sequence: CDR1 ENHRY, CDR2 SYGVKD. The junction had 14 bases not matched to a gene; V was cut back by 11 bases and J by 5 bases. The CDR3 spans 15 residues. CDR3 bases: TGTGCCGTACGCAGGGGGCCCACCGCTAACAATGAGCAGTTCTTC. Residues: CAVRRGPTANNEQFF.

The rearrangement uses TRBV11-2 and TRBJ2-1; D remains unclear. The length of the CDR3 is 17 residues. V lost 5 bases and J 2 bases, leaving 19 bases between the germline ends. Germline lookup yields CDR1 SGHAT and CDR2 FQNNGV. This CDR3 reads CASSDSYNFPPYNEQFF. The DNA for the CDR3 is TGTGCCAGCAGCGACTCGTACAACTTTCCCCCCTACAATGAGCAGTTCTTC.

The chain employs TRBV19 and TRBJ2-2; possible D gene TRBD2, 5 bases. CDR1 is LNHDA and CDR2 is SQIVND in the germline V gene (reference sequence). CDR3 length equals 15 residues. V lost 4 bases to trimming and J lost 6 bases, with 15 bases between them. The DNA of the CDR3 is TGTGCCAGTAGTACCGTCCGAACGGGATCCGGGGAGCTGTTTTTT. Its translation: CASSTVRTGSGELFF.

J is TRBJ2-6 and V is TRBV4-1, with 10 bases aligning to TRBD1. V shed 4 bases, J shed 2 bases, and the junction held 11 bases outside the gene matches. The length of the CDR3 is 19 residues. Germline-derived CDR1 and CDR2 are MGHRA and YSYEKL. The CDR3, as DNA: TGCGCCAGCAGCCGAAAAGGAGCAGGGACAGGGGCTGGGGCCAACGTCCTGACTTTC. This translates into CASSRKGAGTGAGANVLTF.

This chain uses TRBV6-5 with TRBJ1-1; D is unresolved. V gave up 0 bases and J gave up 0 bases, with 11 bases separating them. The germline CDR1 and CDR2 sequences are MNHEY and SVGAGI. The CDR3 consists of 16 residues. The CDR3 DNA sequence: TGTGCCAGCAGTTACTCGATAGCTTCCATGAACACTGAAGCTTTCTTT. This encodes CASSYSIASMNTEAFF.

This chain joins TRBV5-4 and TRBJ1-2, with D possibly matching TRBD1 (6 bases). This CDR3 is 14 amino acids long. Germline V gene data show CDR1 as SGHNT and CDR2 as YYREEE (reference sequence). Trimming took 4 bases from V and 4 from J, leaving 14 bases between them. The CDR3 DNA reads TGTGCCAGCAGCCCGGGGGGCACCCCCTATGGCTACACCTTC. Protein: CASSPGGTPYGYTF.

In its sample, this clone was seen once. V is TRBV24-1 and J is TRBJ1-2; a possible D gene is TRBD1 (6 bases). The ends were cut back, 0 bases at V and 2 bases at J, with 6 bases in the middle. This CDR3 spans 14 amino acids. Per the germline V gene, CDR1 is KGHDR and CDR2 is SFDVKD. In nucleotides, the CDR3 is TGTGCCACCAGTGATTTGGGACAGAACTATGGCTACACCTTC. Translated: CATSDLGQNYGYTF.